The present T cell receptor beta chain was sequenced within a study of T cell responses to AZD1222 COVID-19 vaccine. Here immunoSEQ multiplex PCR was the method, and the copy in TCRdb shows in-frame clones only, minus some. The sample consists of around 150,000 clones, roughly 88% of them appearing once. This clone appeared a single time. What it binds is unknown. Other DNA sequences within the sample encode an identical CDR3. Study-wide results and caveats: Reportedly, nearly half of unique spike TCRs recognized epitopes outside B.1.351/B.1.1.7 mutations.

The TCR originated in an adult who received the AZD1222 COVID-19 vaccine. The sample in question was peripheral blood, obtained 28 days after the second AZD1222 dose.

The CDR3 region is CASSQVPTEAFF. The CDR3 DNA is TGTGCCAGCAGCCAAGTTCCCACTGAAGCTTTCTTT. V gene TRBV14 combines with J gene TRBJ1-1; D remains unclear. V lost 1 base to trimming and J lost 4 bases, with 4 bases between them. This CDR3 is built from 12 residues. Germline V gene data show CDR1 as SGHDN and CDR2 as FVKESK.